This T cell receptor beta chain was captured in a study of radiation and T cells in renal cell carcinoma. Study information: Nephrectomy followed 15 Gy stereotactic body radiation by 4 weeks.

Study-level findings and limits: Top tumor clonotypes rose in blood 2 weeks post-radiation, then contracted.

This clone was observed a handful of times. What it recognizes is unknown. The method was immunoSEQ multiplex PCR; TCRdb's version includes in-frame clones alone and lacks a portion of them. The repertoire holds 100,000 to 150,000 clones, with 80% to 85% as singletons. Time point described: baseline pretreatment blood. The treatment is: 15 Gy SBRT to primary tumor, nephrectomy 4 weeks later. Serial blood draws occurred at baseline and 2 and 4 weeks post-SBRT. The receptor was derived from a woman aged 55-70 years with renal cell carcinoma. This specimen consisted of blood, obtained from a patient whose treatment included radiotherapy and nephrectomy.

DNA of the CDR3: TGTGCCAGCATGCGGCAGATGAACACTGAAGCTTTCTTT. Its protein is CASMRQMNTEAFF. This rearrangement joins TRBV2 to TRBJ1-1; D uncertain. The CDR3 is 13 amino acids. Germline V gene data show CDR1 as SNHLY and CDR2 as FYNNEI. V gave up 7 bases and J gave up 0 bases, with 9 bases separating them.